The clone carrying this T cell receptor beta chain was counted at least ten times. V trimming: 3 bases; J trimming: 3 bases; junction bases outside the gene matches: 6. The CDR3 spans 15 residues. Germline CDR1 reads SGHVS; CDR2 reads FQNEAQ. This entry belongs to a study of T cells in Graves' hyperthyroidism and ophthalmopathy. Study-wide background: Any treatment followed the collection of peripheral blood at initial diagnosis.

The source material, RNA transcripts, was used to amplify TCR beta CDR3 regions. An initial round of RT-PCR targeting the TCR CDR3 relied on the HTBI primer set. MiXCR was run by TCRdb on the multiplex PCR reads, yielding one entry per CDR3 protein. The sample includes roughly 330,000 distinct CDR3 sequences, over 15% of them seen just once. The hyperthyroidism patients had all been newly diagnosed, and their disease duration was under 2 months. Their ages ranged from 18 to 65 years. Material for sequencing was blood. The J gene is TRBJ2-7, the V gene TRBV7-8; TRBD2 matches 9 bases. This TCR was sampled from a man under 40 with Graves' hyperthyroidism. CDR3 sequence (DNA): TGTGCCAGCAGCTTCCGGACTAGCGACTTCTACGAGCAGTACTTC. Encoded protein: CASSFRTSDFYEQYF.